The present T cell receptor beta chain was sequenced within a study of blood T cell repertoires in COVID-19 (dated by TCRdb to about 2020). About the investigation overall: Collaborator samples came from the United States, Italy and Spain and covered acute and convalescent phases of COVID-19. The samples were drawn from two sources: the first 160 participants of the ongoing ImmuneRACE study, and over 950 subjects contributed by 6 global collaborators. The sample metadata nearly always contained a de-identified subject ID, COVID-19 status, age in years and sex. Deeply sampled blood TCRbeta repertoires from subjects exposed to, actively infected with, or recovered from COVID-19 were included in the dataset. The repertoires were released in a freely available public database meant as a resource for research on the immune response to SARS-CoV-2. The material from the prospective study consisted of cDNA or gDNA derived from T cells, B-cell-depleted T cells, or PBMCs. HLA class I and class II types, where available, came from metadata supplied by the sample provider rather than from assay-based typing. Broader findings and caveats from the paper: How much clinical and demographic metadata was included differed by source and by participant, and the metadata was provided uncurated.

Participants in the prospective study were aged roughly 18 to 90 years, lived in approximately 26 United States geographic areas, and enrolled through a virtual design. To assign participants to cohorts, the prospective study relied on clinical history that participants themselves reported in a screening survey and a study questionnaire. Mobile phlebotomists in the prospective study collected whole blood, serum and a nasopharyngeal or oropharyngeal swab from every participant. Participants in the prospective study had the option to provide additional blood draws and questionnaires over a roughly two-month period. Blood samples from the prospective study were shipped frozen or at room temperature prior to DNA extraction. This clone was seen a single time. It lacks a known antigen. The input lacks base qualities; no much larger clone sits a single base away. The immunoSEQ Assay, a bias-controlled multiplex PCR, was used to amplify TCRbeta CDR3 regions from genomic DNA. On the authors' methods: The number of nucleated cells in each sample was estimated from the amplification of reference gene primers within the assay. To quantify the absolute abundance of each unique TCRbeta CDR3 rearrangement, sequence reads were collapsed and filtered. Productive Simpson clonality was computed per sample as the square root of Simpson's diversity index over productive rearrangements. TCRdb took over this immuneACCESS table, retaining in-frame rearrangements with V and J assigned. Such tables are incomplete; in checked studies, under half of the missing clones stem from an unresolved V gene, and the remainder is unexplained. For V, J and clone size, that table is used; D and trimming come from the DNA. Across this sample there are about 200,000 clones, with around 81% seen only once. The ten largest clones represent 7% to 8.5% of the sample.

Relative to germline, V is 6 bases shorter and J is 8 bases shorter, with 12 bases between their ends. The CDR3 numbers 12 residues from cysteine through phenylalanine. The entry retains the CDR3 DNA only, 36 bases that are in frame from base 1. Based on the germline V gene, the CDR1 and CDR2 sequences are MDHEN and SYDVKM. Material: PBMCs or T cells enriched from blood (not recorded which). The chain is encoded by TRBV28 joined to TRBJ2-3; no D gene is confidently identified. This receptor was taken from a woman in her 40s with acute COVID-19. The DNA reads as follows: TGTGCCAGCAGCCCCGTGGAGATTACGCAGTATTTT. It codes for CASSPVEITQYF.